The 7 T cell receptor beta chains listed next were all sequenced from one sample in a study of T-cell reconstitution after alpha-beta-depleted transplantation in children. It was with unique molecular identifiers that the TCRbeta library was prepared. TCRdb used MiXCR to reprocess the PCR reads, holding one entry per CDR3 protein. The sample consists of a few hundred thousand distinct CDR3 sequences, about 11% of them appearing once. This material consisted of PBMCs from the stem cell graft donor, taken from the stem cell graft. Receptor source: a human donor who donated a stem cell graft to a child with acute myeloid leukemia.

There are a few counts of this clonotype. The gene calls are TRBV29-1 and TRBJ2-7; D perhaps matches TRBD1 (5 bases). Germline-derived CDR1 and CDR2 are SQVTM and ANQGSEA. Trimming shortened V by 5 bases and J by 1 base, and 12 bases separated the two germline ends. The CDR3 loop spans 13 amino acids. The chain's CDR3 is CSVTETASYEQYF. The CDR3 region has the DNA TGCAGCGTTACCGAGACAGCTTCCTACGAGCAGTACTTC.

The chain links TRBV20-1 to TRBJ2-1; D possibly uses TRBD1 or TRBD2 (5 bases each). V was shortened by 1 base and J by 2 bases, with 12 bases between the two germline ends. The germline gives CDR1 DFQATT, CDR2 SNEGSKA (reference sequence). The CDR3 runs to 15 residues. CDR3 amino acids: CSARGAGTAYNEQFF. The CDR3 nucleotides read TGCAGTGCTAGAGGGGCAGGGACGGCCTACAATGAGCAGTTCTTC.

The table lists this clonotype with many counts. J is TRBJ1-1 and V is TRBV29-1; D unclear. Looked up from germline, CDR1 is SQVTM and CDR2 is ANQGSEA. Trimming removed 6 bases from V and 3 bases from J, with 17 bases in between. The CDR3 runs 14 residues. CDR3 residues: CSVGLSMSDTEAFF. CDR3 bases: TGCAGCGTAGGATTGAGTATGTCGGACACTGAAGCTTTCTTT.

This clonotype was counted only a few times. CDR3 loop: CAISESEGTGELFF. CDR3 nucleotides: TGTGCCATCAGTGAGTCAGAGGGCACCGGGGAGCTGTTTTTT. The chain combines TRBV10-3 with TRBJ2-2, with D maybe TRBD2 (5 bases). V was shortened by 0 bases and J by 4 bases, with 6 bases between the two germline ends. Germline V gene sequence: CDR1 ENHRY, CDR2 SYGVKD. The CDR3 consists of 14 residues.

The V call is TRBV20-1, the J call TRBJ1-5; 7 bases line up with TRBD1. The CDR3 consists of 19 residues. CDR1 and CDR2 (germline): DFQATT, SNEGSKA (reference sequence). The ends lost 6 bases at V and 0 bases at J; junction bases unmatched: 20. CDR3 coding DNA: TGCAGTGCCTCCCGTCCAGGGTCAGGGGGGAGTCTTAGCAATCAGCCCCAGCATTTT. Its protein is CSASRPGSGGSLSNQPQHF.

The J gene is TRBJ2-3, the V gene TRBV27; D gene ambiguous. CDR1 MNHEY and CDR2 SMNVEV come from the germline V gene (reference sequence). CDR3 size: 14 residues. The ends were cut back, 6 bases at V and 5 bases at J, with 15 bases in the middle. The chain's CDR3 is CASSTTLTGDTQYF. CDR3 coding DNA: TGTGCCAGCAGCACTACTCTAACCGGAGATACGCAGTATTTT.

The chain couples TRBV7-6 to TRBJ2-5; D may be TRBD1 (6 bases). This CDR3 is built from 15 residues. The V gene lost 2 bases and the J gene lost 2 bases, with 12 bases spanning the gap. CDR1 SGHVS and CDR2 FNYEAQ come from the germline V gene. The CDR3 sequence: CASSLRLTGQETQYF. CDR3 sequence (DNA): TGTGCCAGCAGCTTACGGCTGACAGGTCAAGAGACCCAGTACTTC.